Below, 24 T cell receptor beta chains from the same sample are listed, as sequenced in a study of blood T cell repertoires in COVID-19. Sequenced by immunoSEQ multiplex PCR; TCRdb stores in-frame clones only, minus some. This sample has around 470,000 clones, with approximately 89% found just once. The sample comprised peripheral blood. The receptor source for this set is a man aged 18 to 35 with COVID-19, enrolled during active disease.

This clone was found a few times. This chain joins TRBV2 and TRBJ1-5; no clear D. With 1 base removed from V and 9 bases from J, the gap between germline ends came to 13 bases. There are 14 residues in the CDR3. CDR1 and CDR2 (germline): SNHLY, FYNNEI. CDR3 in amino acids: CASSEVGSLGPQHF. DNA for the CDR3: TGTGCCAGCAGTGAAGTGGGGAGCTTGGGGCCCCAGCATTTT.

The V and J genes are TRBV2 and TRBJ1-2, with 10 bases aligning to TRBD1. V dropped 6 bases and J dropped 8; count of bases not matched to a gene: 9. The length of the CDR3 is 14 residues. Germline lookup yields CDR1 SNHLY and CDR2 FYNNEI. The CDR3 region has the DNA TGTGCCAGCAGGGAGGGACAGGGGAATCGCGGCTACACCTTC. Encoded protein: CASREGQGNRGYTF.

V is TRBV5-4 and J is TRBJ2-5, with 11 bases matching TRBD2. Germline CDR1 is SGHNT and CDR2 is YYREEE (reference sequence). This CDR3 has 16 residues. Trimming removed 0 bases from V and 5 bases from J; junction bases left unmatched: 6. The CDR3 DNA is TGTGCCAGCAGCTTGGATAGCGGGGGGGCAGGGGAGACCCAGTACTTC. It is translated as CASSLDSGGAGETQYF.

This rearrangement joins TRBV6-5 to TRBJ2-2; D is ambiguous. The CDR3 loop spans 15 amino acids. The V gene's germline CDR1 is MNHEY and CDR2 SVGAGI. Trimming took 0 bases from V and 4 from J, leaving 9 bases between them. The CDR3 DNA is TGTGCCAGCAGTTACTCGGCGACACTCACCGGGGAGCTGTTTTTT. Protein product: CASSYSATLTGELFF.

The sample holds one count of this clone. The chain couples TRBV14 to TRBJ2-1; 10 bases match TRBD2. The CDR3 is 17 amino acids. Germline values: CDR1 SGHDN, CDR2 FVKESK. The V segment lost 2 bases and the J segment 8 bases; nucleotides outside the gene matches: 12. CDR3 bases: TGTGCCAGCAGCCAAAGAGTGAGCGGGAGGGCCGTCGATGAGCAGTTCTTC. Residues: CASSQRVSGRAVDEQFF.

The chain couples TRBV12-3 or TRBV12-4 to TRBJ2-1; D might be TRBD2 (6 bases). CDR3 length: 13 residues. Trimming took off 6 bases at V and 8 bases at J, with 14 bases between the two ends. This CDR3 reads CASRVGGPHEQFF. The CDR3 DNA follows: TGTGCCAGCAGGGTGGGGGGACCACATGAGCAGTTCTTC.

This clone occurred once. The V and J genes are TRBV11-1 and TRBJ1-2; D is uncertain. V lost 4 bases and J 2 bases, leaving 11 bases between the germline ends. Germline CDR1 reads SGHAT; CDR2 reads FQDESV (reference sequence). The length of the CDR3 is 14 residues. CDR3 DNA: TGTGCCAGCAGCTCTCCGGGAGTCAACTATGGCTACACCTTC. Its translation is CASSSPGVNYGYTF.

CDR3 amino acids: CASSHRTSGIYEQYF. CDR3 DNA sequence: TGCGCCAGCAGCCACCGTACTAGCGGGATCTACGAGCAGTACTTC. The rearrangement joins TRBV4-1 to TRBJ2-7, with TRBD2 matching over 10 bases. Germline assignment: CDR1 MGHRA and CDR2 YSYEKL. V lost 3 bases to trimming and J lost 3 bases; unmatched junction nucleotides: 5. This CDR3 comprises 15 residues.

The chain employs TRBV6-2 or TRBV6-3 and TRBJ1-1, with D possibly being TRBD1 (5 bases). The germline V gene encodes CDR1 MNHEY and CDR2 SVGEGT. V lost 6 bases and J lost 3, with 20 bases in between. This CDR3 is built from 16 residues. The CDR3 nucleotides are TGTGCCAGCAGCCCAACATTCGGGGGGGACCACACTGAAGCTTTCTTT. This codes for CASSPTFGGDHTEAFF.

This clone showed up just once. The chain is built from TRBV7-9 and TRBJ2-7; TRBD2 matches 11 bases. The CDR3 spans 19 residues. Trimming cost V 1 base and J 2 bases; bases outside gene matches: 13. Germline V gene data show CDR1 as SEHNR and CDR2 as FQNEAQ (reference sequence). CDR3 in DNA: TGTGCCAGCAGCTTAGTGTGGCCTAGCGGGGGGTCCCCAACCTACGAGCAGTACTTC. Encoded protein: CASSLVWPSGGSPTYEQYF.

J is TRBJ2-7 and V is TRBV29-1; the D gene is possibly TRBD1 (5 bases). This CDR3 region has 13 residues. V lost 3 bases and J lost 5, with 14 bases in between. Germline loops: CDR1 SQVTM, CDR2 ANQGSEA. CDR3 bases: TGCAGCGTTGATAGTGGCAGGGCGGACGAGCAGTACTTC. Residues: CSVDSGRADEQYF.

V usage is TRBV9 and J usage is TRBJ2-5; 8 nucleotides align to TRBD1. This CDR3 contains 16 residues. Germline values: CDR1 SGDLS, CDR2 YYNGEE. The V segment lost 4 bases and the J segment 5 bases; nucleotides outside the gene matches: 13. For the CDR3, the DNA is TGTGCCAGCAGCATTACTTACGACAGGGGCAGGGAGACCCAGTACTTC. Its protein product is CASSITYDRGRETQYF.

This chain links TRBV5-1 with TRBJ1-1; 8 positions agree with TRBD1. CDR1 and CDR2 from the germline V gene are SGHRS and YFSETQ. V lost 4 bases to trimming and J lost 0 bases; unmatched junction nucleotides: 11. This CDR3 contains 17 residues. The CDR3 sequence is CASSLGQGVALNTEAFF. As DNA, the CDR3 is TGCGCCAGCAGCCTAGGACAGGGAGTAGCGTTGAACACTGAAGCTTTCTTT.

The chain employs TRBV19 and TRBJ2-3; a possible D gene is TRBD1 (6 bases). The CDR3 loop spans 14 amino acids. CDR1 and CDR2 from the germline V gene are LNHDA and SQIVND (reference sequence). Trimming cost V 3 bases and J 5 bases, with 12 bases left between them. The CDR3 sequence: CASSMGAVGDTQYF. The CDR3 DNA reads as TGTGCCAGTAGTATGGGGGCGGTGGGAGATACGCAGTATTTT.

The gene calls are TRBV27 and TRBJ2-1; D is unclear. This CDR3 contains 13 residues. The V gene's germline CDR1 is MNHEY and CDR2 SMNVEV (reference sequence). V was trimmed by 3 bases and J by 3 bases, leaving 6 bases between them. The CDR3 DNA reads TGTGCCAGCAGTTTTTCCATCTACAATGAGCAGTTCTTC. Translating gives CASSFSIYNEQFF.

The chain joins TRBV6-1 to TRBJ2-7; D not resolved. Germline CDR1 and CDR2: MNHNS and SASEGT. The V end was cut by 2 bases, the J end by 1 base, with 9 bases between. CDR3 size: 14 residues. This chain's CDR3 is CASSEPGPSYEQYF. The CDR3 nucleotides are TGTGCCAGCAGTGAACCTGGGCCTTCCTACGAGCAGTACTTC.

V is TRBV10-3 and J is TRBJ1-6; D perhaps matches TRBD1 (5 bases). The CDR3 consists of 17 residues. Germline V gene data show CDR1 as ENHRY and CDR2 as SYGVKD. Trimming removed 0 bases at V and 5 bases at J, with 14 bases between. The CDR3, as DNA: TGTGCCATCAGTGAGTCGCTACAGGCCAGAGATAATTCACCCCTCCACTTT. As protein: CAISESLQARDNSPLHF.

J is TRBJ2-7 and V is TRBV12-5, with 9 bases lining up with TRBD2. This CDR3 region has 15 residues. CDR1 and CDR2 (germline): LGHNT, FRNRAP. The trim removed 3 bases at V and 6 bases at J, leaving 9 bases unmatched. This CDR3 is CASGFGGRASGEQYF. The CDR3 nucleotides are TGTGCTAGTGGTTTCGGCGGGAGGGCCTCCGGCGAGCAGTACTTC.

The rearrangement links TRBV5-5 to TRBJ2-7, with a tentative D call TRBD1 (5 bases). Trimming cost V 4 bases and J 2 bases, with 13 bases left between them. Germline assignment: CDR1 SGHKS and CDR2 YYEKEE (reference sequence). The CDR3 consists of 14 residues. CDR3 loop: CASSENRFPYEQYF. The CDR3 nucleotides read TGTGCCAGCAGCGAAAACAGGTTTCCCTACGAGCAGTACTTC.

This chain connects TRBV6-1 to TRBJ2-7; D may be TRBD2 (6 bases). The CDR3 sequence is 14 residues long. V dropped 3 bases and J dropped 2 bases, with 11 bases sitting between them. Germline values: CDR1 MNHNS, CDR2 SASEGT. The CDR3 DNA reads as TGTGCCAGCAGTGATTTCCGGAGGGCCTACGAGCAGTACTTC. It is translated as CASSDFRRAYEQYF.

V gene TRBV5-1 combines with J gene TRBJ1-1, with TRBD1 matching 9 bases. The CDR3 totals 16 residues. V shed 1 base, J shed 4 bases, and the junction held 8 bases outside the gene matches. Germline lookup yields CDR1 SGHRS and CDR2 YFSETQ. The CDR3 is CASSLSQGARGTEAFF. The CDR3 coding sequence is TGCGCCAGCAGCTTGTCACAGGGGGCGCGGGGCACTGAAGCTTTCTTT.

J is TRBJ2-1 and V is TRBV4-1; TRBD2 agrees at 12 bases. V lost 0 bases to trimming and J lost 4 bases; unmatched junction nucleotides: 4. This CDR3 contains 17 residues. Looked up from germline, CDR1 is MGHRA and CDR2 is YSYEKL. CDR3 DNA sequence: TGCGCCAGCAGCCAAGAAAAGGGACTAGCGGGTTACAATGAGCAGTTCTTC. This codes for CASSQEKGLAGYNEQFF.

CDR3 nucleotide sequence: TGTGCCAGCAGTTACACAGGCGCCAGCAATCAGCCCCAGCATTTT. Translating gives CASSYTGASNQPQHF. The chain joins TRBV6-2 or TRBV6-3 to TRBJ1-5, with D possibly matching TRBD1 (5 bases). The CDR3 has 15 amino acids. From germline, CDR1 is MNHEY and CDR2 SVGEGT. Trimming removed 2 bases from V and 1 base from J, with 9 bases in between.

The chain links TRBV7-2 to TRBJ2-7, with 12 bases aligning to TRBD1. CDR3 length: 14 residues. CDR1 is SGHTA and CDR2 is FQGNSA in the germline V gene. The junction had 5 bases not matched to a gene; V was cut back by 5 bases and J by 6 bases. The CDR3 region is CASSEGQGASEQYF. The CDR3 DNA reads TGTGCCAGCAGCGAGGGACAGGGGGCGAGCGAGCAGTACTTC.